These 28 T cell receptor beta chains share one sample of origin, sequenced in a study of kidney transplant recipient with SARS-CoV-2 infection (dated by TCRdb to the early 2020s). The data were produced on an Illumina MiSeq. TCRdb applied fastp at Q25 and MiXCR to the public reads, then kept only in-frame beta chains. Entries that share a CDR3 protein sequence are merged under the most common genes and DNA. Here the sample has under 300,000 distinct CDR3 sequences; under 35% occur a single time. The ten largest clones take up roughly 7% of the sample. The intended sense of this specimen's time point label: pre-pandemic baseline sample and day 111 after first positive SARS-CoV-2 test. The sample here was a blood sample, taken at baseline and on day 111 from a kidney transplant recipient. These receptors were collected from a male patient in his thirties who had COVID-19 and was a kidney transplant recipient. A transplant means some T cells may be of graft donor rather than patient origin.

This clonotype was recorded many times. In DNA form, the CDR3 reads TGTGCCAGCAGTTCGGACACTAACTATGGCTACACCTTC. Protein: CASSSDTNYGYTF. The chain joins TRBV6-2 or TRBV6-3 to TRBJ1-2, with D tentatively TRBD1 (5 bases). CDR3 length: 13 residues. The V gene's germline CDR1 is MNHEY and CDR2 SVGEGT. The germline V and J ends were trimmed by 4 bases and 0 bases, with 6 bases remaining between them.

In this sample, this clonotype turned up many times. The V call is TRBV19, the J call TRBJ1-1; D is unresolved. Trimming cost V 4 bases and J 7 bases, with 10 bases left between them. This CDR3 region has 12 residues. From germline, CDR1 is LNHDA and CDR2 SQIVND (reference sequence). The CDR3 loop is CASSNGLNEAFF. The CDR3 DNA sequence: TGTGCCAGTAGTAACGGACTGAATGAAGCTTTCTTT.

This clonotype was seen many times. The V gene is TRBV7-4, the J gene TRBJ1-2; D is unclear. Germline V lookup: CDR1 SGHVT, CDR2 SQSDAQ. Trimming removed 5 bases at V and 4 bases at J, with 23 bases between. This CDR3 has 17 amino acids. The CDR3 nucleotides are TGTGCCAGCAGCGTTAAATATTCAGCTCGAAAGACCTATGGCTACACCTTC. Amino acids: CASSVKYSARKTYGYTF.

The rearrangement links TRBV11-2 to TRBJ2-3; TRBD2 matches 9 bases. V was clipped by 4 bases and J by 3 bases; unmatched bases: 14. Germline-derived CDR1 and CDR2 are SGHAT and FQNNGV. The CDR3 sequence is 18 residues long. In DNA, the CDR3 is TGTGCCAGCAGCTCCCGATTTAGCGGGAGCGGCCTAACAGATACGCAGTATTTT. It is translated as CASSSRFSGSGLTDTQYF. Full variable domain (rest looked up from reference TRBV11-2 and TRBJ2-3): EAGVAQSPRYKIIEKRQSVAFWCNPISGHATLYWYQQILGQGPKLLIQFQNNGVVDDSQLPKDRFSAERLKGVDSTLKIQPAKLEDSAVYLCASSSRFSGSGLTDTQYFGPGTRLTVL.

The rearrangement joins TRBV14 to TRBJ2-1; D is unresolved. Germline V CDR1 and CDR2: SGHDN, FVKESK. The V gene lost 5 bases and the J gene lost 0 bases, with 23 bases spanning the gap. The CDR3 contains 19 residues. The CDR3 loop is CASSSSAGATSSSYNEQFF. The DNA of the CDR3 is TGTGCCAGCAGCTCATCGGCAGGTGCCACGTCGAGCTCCTACAATGAGCAGTTCTTC.

This clonotype has more than one count but fewer than ten. The rearrangement joins TRBV6-1 to TRBJ1-2, with no clear D. Germline CDR1 MNHNS, CDR2 SASEGT. The CDR3 has 17 residues. Trimming took off 5 bases at V and 4 bases at J, with 23 bases between the two ends. CDR3 sequence reads: CASSRCFSMRKTYGYTF. The CDR3 nucleotides read TGTGCCAGCAGTAGATGCTTCTCTATGCGAAAGACCTATGGCTACACCTTC.

Details on this clonotype: This clone may be a read error of a much larger clone one base away. The V call is TRBV29-1, the J call TRBJ1-2; a possible D gene is TRBD1 (6 bases). This CDR3 spans 14 amino acids. Trimming shortened V by 0 bases and J by 5 bases, and 13 bases separated the two germline ends. From germline, CDR1 is SQVTM and CDR2 ANQGSEA. CDR3 in DNA: TGCAGCGTTGAAGATCATCAGGGGCGGTATGGCTACACCTTC. Its protein is CSVEDHQGRYGYTF.

This clonotype has a count of ten or more. The chain links TRBV20-1 to TRBJ1-5, with D possibly TRBD1 on 5 matching bases. The germline V and J ends were trimmed by 3 bases and 5 bases, with 14 bases remaining between them. CDR1 is DFQATT and CDR2 is SNEGSKA in the germline V gene (reference sequence). CDR3 length: 14 residues. For the CDR3, the DNA is TGCAGTGCTAGCCAACCAACAGGAGATCAGCCCCAGCATTTT. Protein product: CSASQPTGDQPQHF.

This clonotype has at least ten counts. DNA of the CDR3: TGTGCCAGCAGCTCTTCAGGGGGCGCGAGGACCGGGGAGCTGTTTTTT. It codes for CASSSSGGARTGELFF. The chain employs TRBV7-9 and TRBJ2-2; 8 nucleotides match TRBD1. Per the germline V gene, CDR1 is SEHNR and CDR2 is FQNEAQ (reference sequence). This CDR3 has 16 amino acids. J gave up 5 bases and V 4 bases, and 9 bases lay outside the gene matches.

This clonotype was picked up many times. The rearrangement links TRBV12-3 or TRBV12-4 to TRBJ1-2; 7 nucleotides agree with TRBD1. J gave up 10 bases and V 4 bases, and 9 bases lay outside the gene matches. This CDR3 region has 13 residues. The DNA of the CDR3 is TGTGCCAGCAGTTCGGGACAGTATGGAGACTACACCTTC. This translates into CASSSGQYGDYTF.

This clonotype was detected ten times or more. The CDR3 loop is CASSPGTGLGAYGYTF. The CDR3 coding sequence is TGTGCCAGCAGTCCAGGGACGGGCCTGGGGGCCTATGGCTACACCTTC. The chain employs TRBV27 and TRBJ1-2, with TRBD1 as a possible D gene (6 bases). This CDR3 region has 16 residues. Trimming pared 5 bases from V and 4 bases from J, leaving 20 bases between. CDR1 is MNHEY, CDR2 SMNVEV, per germline (reference sequence).

This clonotype was seen at least ten times. This chain connects TRBV6-5 to TRBJ1-2, with a tentative D call TRBD1 (5 bases). This CDR3 comprises 14 residues. Trimming removed 5 bases at V and 1 base at J, with 11 bases between. The germline gives CDR1 MNHEY, CDR2 SVGAGI. The CDR3 reads CASSLGGVNYGYTF. The CDR3 nucleotides read TGTGCCAGCAGTCTCGGGGGGGTTAACTATGGCTACACCTTC.

The chain has TRBV12-3 or TRBV12-4 and TRBJ1-1; a possible D gene is TRBD1 (5 bases). V dropped 1 base and J dropped 6 bases, with 9 bases sitting between them. This CDR3 spans 13 amino acids. Here the CDR3 reads CASSLVGESEAFF. The DNA of the CDR3 is TGTGCCAGCAGTTTAGTGGGGGAGTCTGAAGCTTTCTTT.

This clonotype occurred many times. This chain links TRBV6-5 with TRBJ1-6; D might be TRBD1 (6 bases). Germline loops: CDR1 MNHEY, CDR2 SVGAGI. The germline V and J ends were trimmed by 2 bases and 10 bases, with 15 bases remaining between them. The CDR3 sequence is 15 residues long. The CDR3 DNA is TGTGCCAGCAGTTACGTAACGGACAGAGAGTCACCCCTCCACTTT. Protein product: CASSYVTDRESPLHF.

In this sample, this clonotype turned up many times. This chain links TRBV9 with TRBJ2-7; D is unclear. The CDR3 covers 14 residues. The V gene lost 4 bases and the J gene lost 3 bases, with 14 bases spanning the gap. The germline gives CDR1 SGDLS, CDR2 YYNGEE. In DNA, the CDR3 is TGTGCCAGCAGCCCTGCGGAGTTACGCTACGAGCAGTACTTC. This encodes CASSPAELRYEQYF.

This clonotype was observed once. With a much larger clone just one base away, this may be a read error. This chain connects TRBV6-9 to TRBJ1-2; the D is unclear. Germline CDR1 MNHGY, CDR2 SVAAGI. The CDR3 runs to 17 residues. The CDR3 spells CAGSIVRPYGKTYGYTF. The CDR3 DNA is TGTGCCGGCAGTATAGTGAGGCCTTACGGAAAGACCTATGGCTACACCTTC.

A few counts support this clonotype. V and J are TRBV5-6 and TRBJ1-4; no clear D gene. Looked up from germline, CDR1 is SGHDT and CDR2 is YYEEEE. V lost 1 base and J lost 6, with 13 bases in between. There are 15 residues in the CDR3. Here the CDR3 DNA reads TGTGCCAGCAGCTTGAGAGGGTCATATGATGAAAAACTGTTTTTT. It yields the protein CASSLRGSYDEKLFF.

Concerning this clonotype: A much larger clonotype is one base distant, so this may be a read error. The J gene is TRBJ1-1, the V gene TRBV27; D is unresolved. CDR1 is MNHEY and CDR2 is SMNVEV in the germline V gene (reference sequence). This CDR3 spans 13 amino acids. CDR3 sequence (DNA): TGTGCCAACAGTTTCACGTCCGCGGGGGAAGCTTTCTTT. Its translation: CANSFTSAGEAFF.

Relative to its sample, this clonotype is medium-sized. V is TRBV4-3 and J is TRBJ2-1; TRBD2 agrees at 9 bases. The J call may be in error: the DNA end matches TRBJ2-7 better. The CDR3 is 15 amino acids. Germline V gene data show CDR1 as LGHNA and CDR2 as YSLEER. Here the CDR3 DNA reads TGCGCCAGCAGCCATTTAGCGGGGGACCCCTTGGAGCAGTACTTC. It specifies CASSHLAGDPLEQYF.

A note on this clonotype: Just one base apart from a much larger clone, this may be a read error. V is TRBV6-6 and J is TRBJ1-2, with no clear D. CDR1 MNHNY and CDR2 SVGAGI come from the germline V gene (reference sequence). This CDR3 is built from 17 residues. The germline V and J ends were trimmed by 5 bases and 2 bases, with 21 bases remaining between them. The CDR3 here is CASSAIEGGRKNYGYTF. Here the CDR3 DNA reads TGTGCCAGCAGTGCGATTGAAGGTGGGAGAAAGAACTATGGCTACACCTTC.

This clonotype was picked up many times. The chain uses TRBV5-1 and TRBJ2-1; 14 bases align to TRBD2. Germline CDR1 is SGHRS and CDR2 is YFSETQ. The CDR3 covers 15 residues. V shed 4 bases, J shed 15 bases, and the junction held 12 bases outside the gene matches. This CDR3 reads CASSIRQGLAGAGFF. The CDR3 DNA reads TGCGCCAGCAGCATACGCCAGGGACTAGCGGGAGCCGGGTTCTTC. Full variable domain (remainder filled in from reference TRBV5-1 and TRBJ2-1): KAGVTQTPRYLIKTRGQQVTLSCSPISGHRSVSWYQQTPGQGLQFLFEYFSETQRNKGNFPGRFSGRQFSNSRSEMNVSTLELGDSALYLCASSIRQGLAGAGFFGPGTRLTVL.

This clonotype was found many times. The chain is built from TRBV5-1 and TRBJ1-2; D gene unclear. Germline V gene lookup returns CDR1 SGHRS and CDR2 YFSETQ. With 6 bases removed from V and 4 bases from J, the gap between germline ends came to 22 bases. CDR3 size: 16 residues. Here the CDR3 reads CASTRRSVRKTYGYTF. CDR3 bases: TGCGCCAGCACCCGGAGATCGGTTCGAAAGACCTATGGCTACACCTTC.

This clonotype was counted many times. This sequence joins TRBV7-9 and TRBJ1-5; tentatively, D is TRBD1 (6 bases). The ends were cut back, 5 bases at V and 2 bases at J, with 19 bases in the middle. Germline V gives CDR1 SEHNR, CDR2 FQNEAQ (reference sequence). The CDR3 sequence is 17 residues long. The CDR3 coding sequence is TGTGCCAGCAGCGAACAGGGAGTGGGAGTTGGCAATCAGCCCCAGCATTTT. Protein: CASSEQGVGVGNQPQHF.

A word on this clonotype: It is likely a read error, because the conserved phenylalanine at the end of the CDR3 is missing. This chain links TRBV9 with TRBJ2-4; 7 bases are a match to TRBD1. The J call could be wrong; TRBJ2-7 is a better fit for the DNA end. Germline-derived CDR1 and CDR2 are SGDLS and YYNGEE. The CDR3 loop spans 13 amino acids. CDR3 nucleotide sequence: TGTGCCAGCAGCGGTCAGGGGGCCTACGAGCAGTACCTC. It codes for CASSGQGAYEQYL.

In regard to this clonotype: This sequence may be a read error, since a much larger clone differs from it by one base. The rearrangement joins TRBV20-1 to TRBJ1-2; D perhaps matches TRBD1 (5 bases). The length of the CDR3 is 14 residues. Germline CDR1 reads DFQATT; CDR2 reads SNEGSKA (reference sequence). The V gene lost 4 bases and the J gene lost 6 bases, with 18 bases spanning the gap. The CDR3 sequence: CSATRPGAGNGYTF. The CDR3 DNA sequence: TGCAGTGCTACGAGACCTGGGGCAGGGAATGGCTACACCTTC.

This clonotype was observed at least ten times. The chain employs TRBV6-2 or TRBV6-3 and TRBJ2-3, with a tentative D call TRBD1 (6 bases). There are 14 residues in the CDR3. The V end was cut by 5 bases, the J end by 4 bases, with 13 bases between. The germline gives CDR1 MNHEY, CDR2 SVGEGT. The CDR3, as DNA: TGTGCCAGCAGTCAAGGGGGAGTTGCAGATACGCAGTATTTT. It yields the protein CASSQGGVADTQYF.

This clonotype was recorded many times. This chain uses TRBV12-2 with TRBJ1-2. TRBV12-2 is deemed a pseudogene. This CDR3 spans 17 amino acids. The DNA of the CDR3 is TGTGCAAGTCGCAGATTTTGGACTCCACGAAAGACCTATGGCTACACCTTC. It translates to CASRRFWTPRKTYGYTF.

In this sample, this clonotype turned up many times. This chain uses TRBV14 with TRBJ2-7; 11 bases match TRBD2. This CDR3 has 16 residues. J was trimmed by 2 bases and V by 4 bases; bases with no gene match: 7. CDR1 and CDR2 from the germline V gene are SGHDN and FVKESK. This CDR3 is CASSLRLAGSTYEQYF. DNA for the CDR3: TGTGCCAGCAGCCTTCGACTAGCGGGGTCTACCTACGAGCAGTACTTC. The full variable domain, with the rest looked up from reference TRBV14 and TRBJ2-7, is EAGVTQFPSHSVIEKGQTVTLRCDPISGHDNLYWYRRVMGKEIKFLLHFVKESKQDESGMPNNRFLAERTGGTYSTLKVQPAELEDSGVYFCASSLRLAGSTYEQYFGPGTRLTVT.